A selection of T cell receptor beta chains follows, all from one sample in a study of T cell repertoires in cytomegalovirus infection. For these receptors, no antigen is known. One entry per CDR3 protein results from TCRdb running MiXCR on the reads. The sample holds roughly 80,000 distinct CDR3 sequences, under 30% seen once. Sequences were derived from CD8+ T cells from cultured PBMCs, sampled from culture after CMV antigen stimulation. The source is a human donor in good health (CMV status not recorded). Some clones in this sample may be carry-over from other donors' samples. The CDR3 runs from the conserved cysteine through the conserved F or W. The D gene is left open where the match is weak. Some rows have no size entry. The others give once, few or many, or a class for an expanded clone.

J gene: TRBJ1-5; V gene: TRBV7-9; clone size: many; D gene: TRBD1; CDR3 DNA: TGTGCCAGCAGCCGATCCGGGACAGGGATACTTTATAGCAATCAGCCCCAGCATTTT; CDR3 protein: CASSRSGTGILYSNQPQHF
J gene: TRBJ2-2; V gene: TRBV7-8; clone size: many; D gene: TRBD1; CDR3 DNA: TGTGCCAGCAGCCGCCGGGACAGGGATAACACCGGGGAGCTGTTTTTT; CDR3 protein: CASSRRDRDNTGELFF
J gene: TRBJ1-6; V gene: TRBV5-6; clone size: .; D gene: .; CDR3 DNA: TGTGCCAGCAGCTTGGCGCTCAGGGAAGGTAATTCACCCCTCCACTTT; CDR3 protein: CASSLALREGNSPLHF
J gene: TRBJ1-5; V gene: TRBV10-2; clone size: .; D gene: .; CDR3 DNA: TGCGCCAGCAGCCGAGACGGCGGGAATCAGCCCCAGCATTTT; CDR3 protein: CASSRDGGNQPQHF
J gene: TRBJ2-7; V gene: TRBV2; clone size: .; D gene: TRBD1; CDR3 DNA: TGTGCCAGCAGCTCTTCCGGGGACAGGGTTTTCTACGAGCAGTACTTC; CDR3 protein: CASSSSGDRVFYEQYF
J gene: TRBJ2-7; V gene: TRBV7-9; clone size: few; D gene: TRBD1; CDR3 DNA: TGTGCCAGCAGCTTAGCCTCGGGACAGTCCTACGAGCAGTACTTC; CDR3 protein: CASSLASGQSYEQYF
J gene: TRBJ2-4; V gene: TRBV7-9; clone size: .; D gene: .; CDR3 DNA: TGTGCCAGCAGCCCTGTTCGCGAGGAGGGGGCCTACATTCAGTACTTC; CDR3 protein: CASSPVREEGAYIQYF
J gene: TRBJ2-4; V gene: TRBV27; clone size: .; D gene: .; CDR3 DNA: TGTGCCAGCAGTTTAAGCCCGGGCCATCTCTATTTC; CDR3 protein: CASSLSPGHLYF
J gene: TRBJ1-4; V gene: TRBV12-3/TRBV12-4; clone size: few; D gene: .; CDR3 DNA: TGTGCCAGCAGTTTACGCGGGGAGAAGCGGGAAAAACTGTTTTTT; CDR3 protein: CASSLRGEKREKLFF
J gene: TRBJ1-6; V gene: TRBV3-1; clone size: .; D gene: .; CDR3 DNA: TGTGCCAGCAGCCAGGTTTCGGGTAGTCTTCATAATTCACCCCTCCACTTT; CDR3 protein: CASSQVSGSLHNSPLHF